The 13 T cell receptor beta chains reported below all come from one sample, sequenced in a study of cytomegalovirus exposure and HLA in healthy donors. With 60 Vbeta and 13 Jbeta primers, the PCR was carried out. The assay was immunoSEQ multiplex PCR, and TCRdb's table has in-frame clones only and misses some. This sample has approximately 82,000 clones, with about three fifths found just once. What was sequenced was PBMCs. The receptors here all came from a woman between 25 and 40 years old in good health and CMV-seropositive.

This chain links TRBV5-1 with TRBJ2-7; tentatively, D is TRBD2 (6 bases). V was trimmed by 2 bases and J by 0 bases, leaving 9 bases between them. Germline-derived CDR1 and CDR2 are SGHRS and YFSETQ. The CDR3 has 14 residues. The CDR3 region is CASSLLALSYEQYF. The DNA of the CDR3 is TGCGCCAGCAGCTTACTAGCCCTCTCCTACGAGCAGTACTTC.

The rearrangement links TRBV6-5 to TRBJ1-1, with TRBD1 matching 8 bases. Germline V gene lookup returns CDR1 MNHEY and CDR2 SVGAGI. The V segment lost 6 bases and the J segment 4 bases; nucleotides outside the gene matches: 4. This CDR3 spans 13 amino acids. CDR3 bases: TGTGCCAGCAGACCTACAGGGGGCACTGAAGCTTTCTTT. Translated: CASRPTGGTEAFF.

The chain is built from TRBV5-1 and TRBJ1-4; D gene ambiguous. Germline V gene data show CDR1 as SGHRS and CDR2 as YFSETQ. The CDR3 is 17 residues long. V lost 2 bases and J 0 bases, leaving 14 bases between the germline ends. Written as DNA, the CDR3 is TGCGCCAGCAGCTTCTCCCTTGCACACGCAACTAATGAAAAACTGTTTTTT. Its translation is CASSFSLAHATNEKLFF.

This clone was seen only once. The chain is built from TRBV5-4 and TRBJ2-7, with 7 bases that match TRBD1. V was pared by 4 bases and J by 1 base, with 2 bases of the junction left unmatched. Germline V lookup: CDR1 SGHNT, CDR2 YYREEE (reference sequence). CDR3 size: 13 residues. The CDR3 bases are TGTGCCAGCAGCCCGACAGGGTCCTACGAGCAGTACTTC. Its protein product is CASSPTGSYEQYF. The full variable domain, its missing parts supplied by reference TRBV5-4 and TRBJ2-7, is ETGVTQSPTHLIKTRGQQVTLRCSSQSGHNTVSWYQQALGQGPQFIFQYYREEENGRGNFPPRFSGLQFPNYSSELNVNALELDDSALYLCASSPTGSYEQYFGPGTRLTVT.

The rearrangement joins TRBV6-4 to TRBJ1-2; 8 nucleotides agree with TRBD1. This CDR3 is built from 13 residues. Germline V gives CDR1 MRHNA, CDR2 SNTAGT. The J segment lost 3 bases and the V segment lost 6 bases, leaving 3 bases of the junction unmatched. For the CDR3, the DNA is TGTGCCAGCAGCCCGACAGGGGACTATGGCTACACCTTC. Its protein is CASSPTGDYGYTF.

V and J are TRBV5-6 and TRBJ2-2; 12 nucleotides align to TRBD2. V dropped 5 bases and J dropped 5; count of bases not matched to a gene: 7. CDR3 length equals 16 residues. Germline V gives CDR1 SGHDT, CDR2 YYEEEE. CDR3 amino acids: CASSEEGLAGTGELFF. For the CDR3, the DNA is TGTGCCAGCAGTGAGGAGGGACTAGCGGGTACCGGGGAGCTGTTTTTT.

This clone was found a few times. The chain carries TRBV5-6 and TRBJ2-2; TRBD1 agrees at 9 bases. The CDR3 runs 15 residues. V lost 4 bases to trimming and J lost 8 bases; unmatched junction nucleotides: 9. The V gene's germline CDR1 is SGHDT and CDR2 YYEEEE. CDR3 in DNA: TGTGCCAGCAGCCCGGTGACAGGGGGTCGGGGGGAGCTGTTTTTT. It codes for CASSPVTGGRGELFF.

The V gene is TRBV11-2, the J gene TRBJ1-2, with TRBD1 identical over 9 bases. V trimming: 3 bases; J trimming: 8 bases; junction bases outside the gene matches: 7. The CDR3 is 14 residues long. From germline, CDR1 is SGHAT and CDR2 FQNNGV. DNA of the CDR3: TGTGCCAGCAGCTTGGGGGACAGGGCCCTGGGCTACACCTTC. Translating gives CASSLGDRALGYTF.

In this sample, this clone turned up a few times. The J gene is TRBJ1-1, the V gene TRBV6-5, with a possible D match to TRBD1 (6 bases). Between the trimmed V and J ends, which lost 6 bases and 0 bases, there was a span of 11 bases. Looked up from germline, CDR1 is MNHEY and CDR2 is SVGAGI. The CDR3 is 14 amino acids. The CDR3 DNA reads as TGTGCCAGCAGACACAGGGAAATGAACACTGAAGCTTTCTTT. Translated, it gives CASRHREMNTEAFF.

CDR3 residues: CASSQQGVAYNEQFF. In DNA, the CDR3 is TGTGCCAGCAGCCAACAGGGAGTCGCCTACAATGAGCAGTTCTTC. The chain links TRBV7-2 to TRBJ2-1; possible D gene TRBD1, 6 bases. V was clipped by 5 bases and J by 2 bases, with 13 bases between them. This CDR3 comprises 15 residues. The germline gives CDR1 SGHTA, CDR2 FQGNSA.

This clone has just a few counts. The V and J genes are TRBV4-2 and TRBJ1-1, with D tentatively TRBD1 (6 bases). The V end lost 0 bases, the J end lost 11 bases, and 10 bases lay between the germline ends. Per germline, CDR1 LGHNA and CDR2 YNFKEQ. This CDR3 spans 12 amino acids. For the CDR3, the DNA is TGTGCCAGCAGCCAAGATCGACAGGTTGCTTTCTTT. This sequence encodes CASSQDRQVAFF.

The chain joins TRBV7-7 to TRBJ1-3, with unresolved D. The length of the CDR3 is 15 residues. Germline V lookup: CDR1 SSHAT, CDR2 FNYEAQ (reference sequence). With 6 bases removed from V and 0 bases from J, the gap between germline ends came to 12 bases. The DNA of the CDR3 is TGTGCCAGCAGTCCCCTAAGCTCCTCTGGAAACACCATATATTTT. It yields the protein CASSPLSSSGNTIYF.

The chain has TRBV6-1 and TRBJ1-1, with TRBD1 matching over 10 bases. Germline assignment: CDR1 MNHNS and CDR2 SASEGT. V lost 0 bases to trimming and J lost 11 bases; unmatched junction nucleotides: 15. There are 17 residues in the CDR3. CDR3 nucleotides: TGTGCCAGCAGTGAAGCGCGTGGGACAGGGGCCTGGGGGTCGGCTTTCTTT. Protein product: CASSEARGTGAWGSAFF.